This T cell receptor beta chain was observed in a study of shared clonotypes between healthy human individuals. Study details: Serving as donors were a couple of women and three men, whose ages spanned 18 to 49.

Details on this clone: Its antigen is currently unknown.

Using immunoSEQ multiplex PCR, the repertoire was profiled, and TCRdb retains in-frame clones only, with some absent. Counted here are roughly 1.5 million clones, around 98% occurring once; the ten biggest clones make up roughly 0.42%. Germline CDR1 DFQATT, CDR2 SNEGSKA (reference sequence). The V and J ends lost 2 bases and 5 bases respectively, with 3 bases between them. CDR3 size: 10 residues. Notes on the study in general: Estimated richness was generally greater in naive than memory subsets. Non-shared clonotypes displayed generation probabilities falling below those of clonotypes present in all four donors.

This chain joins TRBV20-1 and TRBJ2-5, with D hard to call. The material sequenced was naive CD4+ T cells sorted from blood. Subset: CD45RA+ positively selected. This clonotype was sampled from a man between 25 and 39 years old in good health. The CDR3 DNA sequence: TGCAGTGCTAGAATGGAGACCCAGTACTTC. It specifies CSARMETQYF.